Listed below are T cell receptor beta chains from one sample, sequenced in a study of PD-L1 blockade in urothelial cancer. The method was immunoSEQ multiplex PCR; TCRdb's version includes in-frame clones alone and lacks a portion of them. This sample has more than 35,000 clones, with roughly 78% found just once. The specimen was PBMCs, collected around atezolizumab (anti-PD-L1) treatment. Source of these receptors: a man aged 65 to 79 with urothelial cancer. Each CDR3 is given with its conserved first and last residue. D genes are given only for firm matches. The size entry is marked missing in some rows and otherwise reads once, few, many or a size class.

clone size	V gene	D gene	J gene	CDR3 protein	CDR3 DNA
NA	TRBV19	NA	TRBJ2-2	CASTVLGTGELFF	TGTGCCAGTACGGTCCTCGGCACCGGGGAGCTGTTTTTT
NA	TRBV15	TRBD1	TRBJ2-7	CATSRQGASEQYF	TGTGCCACCAGCCGCCAGGGGGCATCCGAGCAGTACTTC
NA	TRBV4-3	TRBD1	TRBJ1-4	CASSQFWTGGEKLFF	TGCGCCAGCAGCCAATTCTGGACAGGTGGGGAAAAACTGTTTTTT
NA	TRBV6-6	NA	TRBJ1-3	CASLASSGNTIYF	TGTGCCAGCTTGGCTTCCTCTGGAAACACCATATATTTT
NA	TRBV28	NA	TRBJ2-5	CATKRSGLGETQYF	TGTGCCACAAAGCGGTCGGGGTTAGGGGAGACCCAGTACTTC
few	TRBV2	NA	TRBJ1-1	CASSILELVNTEAFF	TGTGCCAGCTCCATACTCGAACTGGTCAACACTGAAGCTTTCTTT
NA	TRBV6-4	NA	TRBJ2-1	CATRGSGNEQFF	TGTGCCACCCGGGGTAGCGGAAATGAGCAGTTCTTC
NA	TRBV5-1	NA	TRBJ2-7	CASSLAGNAGDEQYF	TGCGCCAGCAGCTTGGCCGGGAACGCCGGGGACGAGCAGTACTTC
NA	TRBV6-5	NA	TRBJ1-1	CASSQGTEAFF	TGTGCCAGCAGTCAGGGAACTGAAGCTTTCTTT
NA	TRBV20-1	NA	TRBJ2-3	CSSGKADTQYF	TGCAGTTCAGGGAAGGCGGATACGCAGTATTTT
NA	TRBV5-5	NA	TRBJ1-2	CASSLGRGNYGYTF	TGTGCCAGCAGCTTGGGCAGGGGAAACTATGGCTACACCTTC
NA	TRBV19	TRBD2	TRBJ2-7	CASSLSGGYSYEQYF	TGTGCCAGTAGTCTGAGCGGGGGTTACTCCTACGAGCAGTACTTC
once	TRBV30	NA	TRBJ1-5	CASGDISNQPQHF	TGTGCCTCGGGAGATATTAGCAATCAGCCCCAGCATTTT
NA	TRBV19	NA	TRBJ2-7	CASSIVGRPEEQYF	TGTGCCAGTAGTATAGTCGGCCGCCCGGAGGAGCAGTACTTC
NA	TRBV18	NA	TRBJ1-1	CASSLNRLDTEAFF	TGTGCCAGCTCACTAAACAGGTTGGACACTGAAGCTTTCTTT
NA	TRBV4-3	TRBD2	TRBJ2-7	CASSQDRTSAYYEQYF	TGCGCCAGCAGCCAAGATCGGACTAGCGCGTACTACGAGCAGTACTTC